A selection of T cell receptor beta chains follows, all from one sample in a study of cytomegalovirus exposure and HLA in healthy donors. Here immunoSEQ multiplex PCR was the method, and the copy in TCRdb shows in-frame clones only, minus some. The sample lists about 150,000 clones; around 79% were seen once. Sequencing input: PBMCs. The receptors derive from a man aged 18 to 29 in good health and CMV-seronegative. Each CDR3 is given with its conserved first and last residue. The D gene is left open where the match is weak. A clone size is listed for some rows: how often the clone was seen (once, few, many), or a class if it is expanded.

D | size | length | J | V | CDR3 | DNA
TRBD1 | once | 14 | TRBJ1-2 | TRBV5-1 | CASTDGQGRGGYTF | TGCGCCAGCACCGACGGACAGGGACGAGGCGGCTACACCTTC
TRBD1 | NA | 16 | TRBJ1-4 | TRBV2 | CASKGRGLFTNEKLFF | TGTGCCAGCAAGGGCAGGGGGCTTTTTACTAATGAAAAACTGTTTTTT
TRBD1 | NA | 13 | TRBJ2-7 | TRBV19 | CATAGTGADEQYF | TGTGCCACAGCCGGGACAGGGGCGGACGAGCAGTACTTC
NA | few | 15 | TRBJ1-2 | TRBV28 | CASSSPGGRIYGYTF | TGTGCCAGCAGTTCTCCCGGGGGGAGAATCTATGGCTACACCTTC
TRBD2 | once | 15 | TRBJ2-1 | TRBV6-4 | CASSDGAGGPHEQFF | TGTGCCAGCAGTGACGGGGCGGGGGGGCCGCATGAGCAGTTCTTC
NA | NA | 14 | TRBJ1-5 | TRBV7-9 | CASSFAAGNQPQHF | TGTGCCAGCAGCTTCGCCGCGGGCAATCAGCCCCAGCATTTT
TRBD1 | NA | 15 | TRBJ1-5 | TRBV5-1 | CASSLEGAKVQPQHF | TGCGCCAGCAGCTTGGAGGGGGCCAAGGTTCAGCCCCAGCATTTT
TRBD1 | once | 14 | TRBJ2-7 | TRBV6-6 | CASSYGQAAYEQYF | TGTGCCAGCAGTTACGGACAGGCCGCGTACGAGCAGTACTTC
TRBD1 | NA | 14 | TRBJ1-2 | TRBV5-1 | CASTGDSSSNGYTF | TGCGCCAGCACCGGGGACAGCTCCTCGAATGGCTACACCTTC
NA | NA | 19 | TRBJ2-1 | TRBV28 | CASSLPRGSGGISYNEQFF | TGTGCCAGCAGTCTCCCCCGAGGTAGCGGAGGAATTTCCTACAATGAGCAGTTCTTC
NA | few | 14 | TRBJ2-5 | TRBV6-5 | CASRVGQLQETQYF | TGTGCCAGCAGGGTAGGACAGCTTCAAGAGACCCAGTACTTC
NA | NA | 17 | TRBJ1-1 | TRBV5-4 | CASSLPRIGQTNTEAFF | TGTGCCAGCAGCTTGCCGCGGATAGGACAGACGAACACTGAAGCTTTCTTT
NA | few | 15 | TRBJ1-1 | TRBV30 | CAWSADPERYTEAFF | TGTGCCTGGAGTGCCGACCCGGAGAGGTACACTGAAGCTTTCTTT
NA | NA | 15 | TRBJ1-6 | TRBV2 | CASSDGRSGNSPLHF | TGTGCCAGCAGTGACGGGAGGTCAGGGAATTCACCCCTCCACTTT
NA | once | 18 | TRBJ2-1 | TRBV15 | CATSRESPFAGTYNEQFF | TGTGCCACCAGCAGAGAATCCCCATTTGCGGGAACCTACAATGAGCAGTTCTTC
TRBD1 | NA | 15 | TRBJ2-2 | TRBV6-5 | CASRSGQGGSGELFF | TGTGCCAGCAGGTCGGGACAGGGTGGGTCCGGGGAGCTGTTTTTT
NA | NA | 15 | TRBJ1-6 | TRBV5-1 | CASSLEGREDSPLHF | TGCGCCAGCAGCTTGGAAGGCAGGGAGGATTCACCCCTCCACTTT
NA | NA | 14 | TRBJ1-5 | TRBV6-5 | CASSYYGGSQPQHF | TGTGCCAGCAGTTACTACGGGGGTTCACAGCCCCAGCATTTT
TRBD1 | NA | 14 | TRBJ2-2 | TRBV9 | CASSRTGGAGELFF | TGTGCCAGCAGCAGGACAGGGGGTGCCGGGGAGCTGTTTTTT
NA | NA | 15 | TRBJ2-7 | TRBV9 | CASSAGGGLLYEQYF | TGTGCCAGCAGCGCGGGCGGGGGCCTTCTCTACGAGCAGTACTTC
TRBD2 | NA | 18 | TRBJ2-2 | TRBV7-6 | CASSFGLAGGTNTGELFF | TGTGCCAGCAGCTTCGGGCTAGCGGGGGGGACGAACACCGGGGAGCTGTTTTTT
NA | NA | 13 | TRBJ1-5 | TRBV6-1 | CASRQGSNQPQHF | TGTGCCAGCAGGCAGGGTAGCAATCAGCCCCAGCATTTT
TRBD1 | NA | 14 | TRBJ1-2 | TRBV19 | CASRRDRGRYGYTF | TGTGCCAGTAGGAGGGACAGGGGGCGATATGGCTACACCTTC